The sample holds one count of the clone carrying this TCR beta chain. One junction end disagrees with the germline gene, perhaps due to a read error. These data originate in a study of cytomegalovirus exposure and HLA in healthy donors. Looked up from germline, CDR1 is MNHEY and CDR2 is SVGAGI. CDR3 length equals 14 residues. In the PCR, 60 Vbeta and 13 Jbeta primers were used. Produced via immunoSEQ multiplex PCR; TCRdb's table is partial and in-frame only. The sample holds tens of thousands of clones, 60% to 80% seen once. Source material: PBMCs. The sequence was obtained from a woman between 40 and 55 years old in good health and CMV-seropositive. The V gene is TRBV6-5, the J gene TRBJ2-1; 7 bases line up with TRBD1. In nucleotides, the CDR3 is TGTGCCAGCAGTACCCAGGACAGGTTCAATGAGCGGTTCTTC. Residues: CASSTQDRFNERFF.